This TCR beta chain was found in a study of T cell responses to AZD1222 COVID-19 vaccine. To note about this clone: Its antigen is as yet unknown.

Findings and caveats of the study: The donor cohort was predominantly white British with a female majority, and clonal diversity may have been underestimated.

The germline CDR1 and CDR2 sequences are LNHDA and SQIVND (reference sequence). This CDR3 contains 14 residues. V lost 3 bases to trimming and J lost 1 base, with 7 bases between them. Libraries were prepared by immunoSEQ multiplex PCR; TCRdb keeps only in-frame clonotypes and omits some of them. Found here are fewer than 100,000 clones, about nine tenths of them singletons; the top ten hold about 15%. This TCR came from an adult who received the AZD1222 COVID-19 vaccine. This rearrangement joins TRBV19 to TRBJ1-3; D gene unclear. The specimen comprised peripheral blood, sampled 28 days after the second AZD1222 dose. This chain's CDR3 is CASSIGRSGNTIYF. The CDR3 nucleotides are TGTGCCAGTAGTATTGGTCGTTCTGGAAACACCATATATTTT.